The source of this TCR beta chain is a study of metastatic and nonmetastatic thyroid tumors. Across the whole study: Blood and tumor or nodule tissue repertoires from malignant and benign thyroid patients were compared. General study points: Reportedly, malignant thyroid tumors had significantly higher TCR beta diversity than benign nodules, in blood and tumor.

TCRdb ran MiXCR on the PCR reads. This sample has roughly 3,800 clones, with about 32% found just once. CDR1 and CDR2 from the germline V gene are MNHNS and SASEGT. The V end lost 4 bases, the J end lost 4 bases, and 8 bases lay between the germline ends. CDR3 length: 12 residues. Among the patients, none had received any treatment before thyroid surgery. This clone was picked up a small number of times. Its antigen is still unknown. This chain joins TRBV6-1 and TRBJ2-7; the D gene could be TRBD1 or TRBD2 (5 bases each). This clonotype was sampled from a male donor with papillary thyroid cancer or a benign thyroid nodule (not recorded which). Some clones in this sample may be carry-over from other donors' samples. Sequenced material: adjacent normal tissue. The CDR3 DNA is TGTGCCAGCAGTGTTGAGGGGTACGAGCAGTACTTC. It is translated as CASSVEGYEQYF.